This TCR beta chain was observed in a study of blood T cell repertoires in COVID-19. Method: immunoSEQ multiplex PCR; TCRdb's copy keeps in-frame clones and lacks some. Here the sample spans hundreds of thousands of clones, about 86% being singletons. The sample consisted of peripheral blood. The source of this sequence is a woman aged 50 to 65 with acute or convalescent COVID-19.

CDR3 sequence: CASRTVLPGRENTDTQYF. The CDR3 coding sequence is TGTGCCAGCAGGACTGTCCTTCCGGGGCGGGAAAACACAGATACGCAGTATTTT. The chain employs TRBV7-9 and TRBJ2-3, with D maybe TRBD2 (6 bases). The CDR3 has 18 amino acids. The germline V and J ends were trimmed by 6 bases and 2 bases, with 24 bases remaining between them. Looked up from germline, CDR1 is SEHNR and CDR2 is FQNEAQ (reference sequence).